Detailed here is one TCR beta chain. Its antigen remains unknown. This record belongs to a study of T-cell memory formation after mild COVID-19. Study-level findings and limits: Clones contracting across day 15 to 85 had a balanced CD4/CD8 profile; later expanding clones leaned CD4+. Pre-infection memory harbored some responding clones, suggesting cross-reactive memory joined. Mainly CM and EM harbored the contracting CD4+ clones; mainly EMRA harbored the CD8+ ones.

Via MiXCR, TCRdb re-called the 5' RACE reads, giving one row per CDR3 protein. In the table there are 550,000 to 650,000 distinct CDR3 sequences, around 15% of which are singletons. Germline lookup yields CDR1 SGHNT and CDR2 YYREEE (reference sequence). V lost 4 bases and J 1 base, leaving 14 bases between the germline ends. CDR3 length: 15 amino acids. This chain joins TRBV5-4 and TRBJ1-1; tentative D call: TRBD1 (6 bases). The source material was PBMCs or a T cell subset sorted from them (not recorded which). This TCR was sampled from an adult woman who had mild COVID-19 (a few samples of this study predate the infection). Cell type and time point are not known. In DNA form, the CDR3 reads TGTGCCAGCAGCCGCCCAGGGGTACGGAACACTGAAGCTTTCTTT. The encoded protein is CASSRPGVRNTEAFF.